This record looks at one TCR beta chain sequence and its context. A single base separates this from a much larger clone, so it may be a read error. Each CDR3 protein is one row after TCRdb ran MiXCR on the reads. The sample includes about 250,000 distinct CDR3 sequences, under 35% of them seen just once. This sample stems from a study of kidney transplant recipient with SARS-CoV-2 infection. Germline values: CDR1 ENHRY, CDR2 SYGVKD. V was clipped by 8 bases and J by 4 bases, with 19 bases between them. The CDR3 covers 15 residues. The V gene is TRBV10-3, the J gene TRBJ2-3; possibly TRBD1 for D (7 bases). Here the sequenced sample was a blood sample, taken at baseline and between days 110 and 120 from a kidney transplant recipient. This sequence originates from a male patient younger than 45 who had COVID-19 and was a kidney transplant recipient. These T cells may partly come from the graft donor. CDR3 loop: CAIGGRGDRSDTQYF. The DNA for the CDR3 is TGTGCCATCGGTGGAAGGGGGGACAGATCAGATACGCAGTATTTT.